This T cell receptor beta chain was sequenced for a study of T-cell reconstitution after alpha-beta-depleted transplantation in children. Study-wide results and limits: Reportedly, alpha-beta T cells present about two months post-transplant originated from several hundred expanded clones of graft origin.

In its sample, this clonotype was seen a few times. The antigen is undetermined. A library of TCRbeta sequences, prepared with unique molecular identifiers, was generated. TCRdb reanalysed the PCR reads using MiXCR and keeps one entry per CDR3 protein. The profile shows about a million distinct CDR3 sequences, around 30% of them singletons. CDR3 length: 16 residues. The germline V gene encodes CDR1 SGHTA and CDR2 FQGNSA. Trimming left V 1 base short and J 2 bases short, with 13 bases between. This sequence joins TRBV7-2 and TRBJ2-3, with D unclear. This sample comprised PBMCs, mostly from graft donor cells, obtained 360 days after TCRalphabeta/CD19-depleted stem cell transplant. This clonotype was obtained from a boy under two years old who had a stem cell transplant for SCID, so the T cells may come from the graft donor. CDR3: CASSLVGRPITDTQYF. The CDR3 nucleotides are TGTGCCAGCAGCTTAGTCGGGCGGCCAATCACAGATACGCAGTATTTT.